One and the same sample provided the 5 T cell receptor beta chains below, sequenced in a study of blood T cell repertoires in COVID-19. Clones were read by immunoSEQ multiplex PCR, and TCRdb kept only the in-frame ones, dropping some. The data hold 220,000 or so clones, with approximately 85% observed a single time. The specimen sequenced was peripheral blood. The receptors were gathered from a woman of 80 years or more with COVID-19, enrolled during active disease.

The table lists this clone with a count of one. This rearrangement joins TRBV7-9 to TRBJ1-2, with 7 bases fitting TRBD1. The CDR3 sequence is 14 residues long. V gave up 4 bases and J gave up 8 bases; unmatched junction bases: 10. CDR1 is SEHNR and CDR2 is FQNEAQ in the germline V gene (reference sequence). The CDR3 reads CASSYEGDSRGYTF. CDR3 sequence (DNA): TGTGCCAGCAGCTACGAGGGGGACAGTCGGGGCTACACCTTC.

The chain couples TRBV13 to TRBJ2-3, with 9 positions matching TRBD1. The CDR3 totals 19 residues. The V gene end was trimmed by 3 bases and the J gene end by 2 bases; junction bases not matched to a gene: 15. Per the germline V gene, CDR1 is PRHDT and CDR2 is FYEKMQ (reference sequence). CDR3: CASSFYAAQGARDTDTQYF. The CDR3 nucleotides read TGTGCCAGCAGCTTTTACGCGGCACAGGGGGCCCGGGACACAGATACGCAGTATTTT.

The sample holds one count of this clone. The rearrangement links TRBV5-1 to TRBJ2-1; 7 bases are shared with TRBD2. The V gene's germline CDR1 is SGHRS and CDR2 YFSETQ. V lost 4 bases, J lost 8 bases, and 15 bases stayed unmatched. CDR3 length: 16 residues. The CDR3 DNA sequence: TGCGCCAGCAGCGCTGGCAGCGGGGCCCGGCCAGATGAGCAGTTCTTC. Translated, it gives CASSAGSGARPDEQFF.

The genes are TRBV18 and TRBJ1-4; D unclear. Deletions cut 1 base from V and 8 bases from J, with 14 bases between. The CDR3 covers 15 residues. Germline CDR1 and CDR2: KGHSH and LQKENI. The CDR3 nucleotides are TGTGCCAGCTCACCACAGAAGCCGGGAGGCGAAAAACTGTTTTTT. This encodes CASSPQKPGGEKLFF.

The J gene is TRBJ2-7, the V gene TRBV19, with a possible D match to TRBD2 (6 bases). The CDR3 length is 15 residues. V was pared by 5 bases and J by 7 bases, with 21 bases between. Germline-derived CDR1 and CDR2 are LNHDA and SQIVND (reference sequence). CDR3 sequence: CASSPLTGRAVEQYF. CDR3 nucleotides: TGTGCCAGTAGTCCCTTAACCGGGAGAGCGGTGGAGCAGTACTTC. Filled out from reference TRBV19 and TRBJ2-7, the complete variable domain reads DGGITQSPKYLFRKEGQNVTLSCEQNLNHDAMYWYRQDPGQGLRLIYYSQIVNDFQKGDIAEGYSVSREKKESFPLTVTSAQKNPTAFYLCASSPLTGRAVEQYFGPGTRLTVT.